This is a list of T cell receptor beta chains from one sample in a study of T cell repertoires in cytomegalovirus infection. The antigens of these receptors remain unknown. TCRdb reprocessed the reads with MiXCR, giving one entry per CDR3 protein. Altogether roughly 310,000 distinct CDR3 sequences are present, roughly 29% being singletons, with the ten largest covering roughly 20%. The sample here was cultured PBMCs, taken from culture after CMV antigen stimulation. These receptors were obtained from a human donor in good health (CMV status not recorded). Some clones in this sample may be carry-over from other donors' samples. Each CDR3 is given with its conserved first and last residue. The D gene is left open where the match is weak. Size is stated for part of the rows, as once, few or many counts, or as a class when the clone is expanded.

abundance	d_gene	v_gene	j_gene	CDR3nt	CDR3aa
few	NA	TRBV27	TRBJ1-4	TGTGCCAGCAGTTTATCGGGAATAGAAAACAGATATGAAAAACTGTTTTTT	CASSLSGIENRYEKLFF
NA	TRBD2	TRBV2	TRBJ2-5	TGTGCCAGCAGGGAGCGGGAGCTGCAGACCCAGTACTTC	CASRERELQTQYF
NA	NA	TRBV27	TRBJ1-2	TGTGCCAGCAGTTTTGGACCGTTTAACTATGGCTACACCTTC	CASSFGPFNYGYTF
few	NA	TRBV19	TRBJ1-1	TGTGCCAGTAGTCCAGGGACGGCTGAAGCTTTCTTT	CASSPGTAEAFF
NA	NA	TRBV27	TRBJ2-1	TGTGCCAGCAGTTCCCCCCCCTACAATGAGCAGTTCTTC	CASSSPPYNEQFF
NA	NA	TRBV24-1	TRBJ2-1	TGTGCCACCAGTGATTTTACAGGGAGCGTTGAGCAGTTCTTC	CATSDFTGSVEQFF
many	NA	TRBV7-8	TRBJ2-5	TGTGCCAGCAGTCTTATTTTAGGGGGGCGAGAGACCCAGTACTTC	CASSLILGGRETQYF
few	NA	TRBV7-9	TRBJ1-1	TGTGCCAGCAGCCCCAGGTGGGCAGCGTCGAACACTGAAGCTTTCTTT	CASSPRWAASNTEAFF
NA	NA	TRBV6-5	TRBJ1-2	TGTGCCAGCAGGCGGTCCCTTAACTATGGCTACACCTTC	CASRRSLNYGYTF
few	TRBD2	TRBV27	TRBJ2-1	TGTGCCAGCAGACCGGGACTAGATGAGTACAATGAGCAGTTCTTC	CASRPGLDEYNEQFF
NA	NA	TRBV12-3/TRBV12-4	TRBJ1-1	TGTGCCAGCAGTTTATATAGCATGAACACTGAAGCTTTCTTT	CASSLYSMNTEAFF
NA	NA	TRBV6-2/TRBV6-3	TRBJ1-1	TGTGCCAGCAGTTACCTGGGAGGGCAATCCACTGAAGCTTTCTTT	CASSYLGGQSTEAFF
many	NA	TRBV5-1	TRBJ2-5	TGCGCCAGCAGCTTGGGGCAGAGAGGAGAGACCCAGTACTTC	CASSLGQRGETQYF
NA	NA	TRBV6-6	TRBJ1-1	TGTGCCAGCAGGACTGGGTGGGGGCAAGGGAACACTGAAGCTTTCTTT	CASRTGWGQGNTEAFF
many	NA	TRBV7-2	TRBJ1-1	TGTGCCAGCACCCCTAGGGGGAGGTTTCCTTCGGACACTGAAGCTTTCTTT	CASTPRGRFPSDTEAFF
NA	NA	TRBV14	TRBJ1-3	TGTGCCAGCAGCCAAGAGGTTGGAAACACCATATATTTT	CASSQEVGNTIYF
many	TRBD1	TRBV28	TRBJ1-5	TGTGCCAGCAGTCCCTGGACAGGGGGCGGCGGCAATCAGCCCCAGCATTTT	CASSPWTGGGGNQPQHF
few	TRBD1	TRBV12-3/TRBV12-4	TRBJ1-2	TGTGCCAGCAGTTATGGGACAGGAGGCTACACCTTC	CASSYGTGGYTF
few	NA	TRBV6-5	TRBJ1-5	TGTGCCAGCAGCCCCCGGGGCACTCAGCCCCAGCATTTT	CASSPRGTQPQHF
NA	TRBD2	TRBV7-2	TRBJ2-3	TGTGCCAGCAGCCCTAGAGCGGGGGGGATAGATACGCAGTATTTT	CASSPRAGGIDTQYF
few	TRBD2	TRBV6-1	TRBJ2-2	TGTGCCAGCAGTGAAAACGGCCTAGCGGGTCACGGGGAGCTGTTTTTT	CASSENGLAGHGELFF
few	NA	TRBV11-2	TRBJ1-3	TGTGCCAGCAGCCAACGGGTGAACACCATATATTTT	CASSQRVNTIYF
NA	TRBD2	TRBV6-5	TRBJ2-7	TGTGCCAGCAGTCCCGGGGGGTATTACGATGAGCAGTACTTC	CASSPGGYYDEQYF